Shown below are 23 T cell receptor beta chains from a single sample sequenced in a study of blood T cell repertoires in COVID-19. TCRdb's copy holds only in-frame clones and misses some; the assay was immunoSEQ multiplex PCR. The profile shows some 340,000 clones, around four fifths of them singletons. Input material: PBMCs or T cells enriched from blood (not recorded which). These receptors were obtained from a woman in her forties or fifties who had recovered from COVID-19.

CDR3 amino acids: CASSSGQGASYGYTF. CDR3 DNA: TGTGCCAGCAGCTCAGGACAGGGGGCAAGTTATGGCTACACCTTC. This chain connects TRBV7-2 to TRBJ1-2, with 11 bases that match TRBD1. The ends lost 4 bases at V and 5 bases at J; junction bases unmatched: 6. There are 15 residues in the CDR3. Germline CDR1 and CDR2: SGHTA and FQGNSA.

This clone showed up just once. The gene calls are TRBV4-3 and TRBJ1-5; D is perhaps TRBD1 (5 bases). The CDR3 loop spans 15 amino acids. CDR1 and CDR2 from the germline V gene are LGHNA and YSLEER. With 4 bases removed from V and 3 bases from J, the gap between germline ends came to 13 bases. The CDR3 bases are TGCGCCAGCAGCCTAGGGGTAATGGACAATCAGCCCCAGCATTTT. Its translation is CASSLGVMDNQPQHF.

The gene calls are TRBV4-3 and TRBJ2-7, with TRBD1 as a possible D gene (6 bases). CDR3 length: 20 residues. The V and J ends lost 0 bases and 0 bases respectively, with 24 bases between them. Germline V lookup: CDR1 LGHNA, CDR2 YSLEER. CDR3 sequence: CASSQELDFLPRGSSYEQYF. The CDR3 bases are TGCGCCAGCAGCCAAGAGTTGGATTTCCTCCCGAGGGGGAGCTCCTACGAGCAGTACTTC.

V usage is TRBV5-4 and J usage is TRBJ1-2, with D perhaps TRBD1 (6 bases). Trimming removed 0 bases at V and 2 bases at J, with 17 bases between. Germline V gene sequence: CDR1 SGHNT, CDR2 YYREEE (reference sequence). The CDR3 totals 17 residues. The chain's CDR3 is CASSLVTGRAKNYGYTF. CDR3 sequence (DNA): TGTGCCAGCAGCTTGGTGACAGGCAGGGCGAAGAACTATGGCTACACCTTC.

This sequence joins TRBV5-4 and TRBJ2-1, with D unresolved. CDR3 length: 13 residues. Trimming removed 4 bases at V and 3 bases at J, with 8 bases between. The germline gives CDR1 SGHNT, CDR2 YYREEE (reference sequence). The CDR3 is CASSPSVYNEQFF. For the CDR3, the DNA is TGTGCCAGCAGCCCGAGTGTCTACAATGAGCAGTTCTTC.

The V call is TRBV7-9, the J call TRBJ2-7; 8 bases are shared with TRBD1. The J segment lost 0 bases and the V segment lost 6 bases, leaving 4 bases of the junction unmatched. Germline V lookup: CDR1 SEHNR, CDR2 FQNEAQ (reference sequence). This CDR3 has 14 amino acids. The DNA of the CDR3 is TGTGCCAGCAGAGGGGACAGGCACTCCTACGAGCAGTACTTC. Its translation: CASRGDRHSYEQYF. The whole variable domain, filled in from reference TRBV7-9 and TRBJ2-7, reads DTGVSQNPRHKITKRGQNVTFRCDPISEHNRLYWYRQTLGQGPEFLTYFQNEAQLEKSRLLSDRFSAERPKGSFSTLEIQRTEQGDSAMYLCASRGDRHSYEQYFGPGTRLTVT.

The chain carries TRBV6-4 and TRBJ1-2; 9 bases fit TRBD1. Trimming removed 4 bases from V and 4 bases from J; junction bases left unmatched: 7. The CDR3 consists of 15 residues. The germline gives CDR1 MRHNA, CDR2 SNTAGT. The CDR3: CASSADGTGIYGYTF. CDR3 bases: TGTGCCAGCAGTGCTGACGGGACAGGGATCTATGGCTACACCTTC.

The sample holds one count of this clone. This rearrangement joins TRBV20-1 to TRBJ2-7; perhaps TRBD2 as D (5 bases). Germline CDR1 and CDR2: DFQATT and SNEGSKA (reference sequence). The V end was cut by 6 bases, the J end by 0 bases, with 6 bases between. The length of the CDR3 is 11 residues. CDR3 region: CSAGSSYEQYF. Written as DNA, the CDR3 is TGCAGTGCAGGGAGCTCCTACGAGCAGTACTTC.

V usage is TRBV11-2 and J usage is TRBJ2-3; 8 nucleotides match TRBD2. This CDR3 is 15 amino acids long. With 2 bases clipped from V and 0 bases from J, the junction kept 1 base outside the gene matches. CDR1 is SGHAT, CDR2 FQNNGV, per germline. The CDR3: CASSLSGRSTDTQYF. Here the CDR3 DNA reads TGTGCCAGCAGCTTAAGCGGGAGAAGCACAGATACGCAGTATTTT.

CDR3 in DNA: TGTGCCAGCAGCCCACCCGGCGGGCAAGAGACCCAGTACTTC. Translating gives CASSPPGGQETQYF. The genes are TRBV13 and TRBJ2-5; possible D gene TRBD2, 5 bases. Trimming took off 5 bases at V and 2 bases at J, with 12 bases between the two ends. CDR1 is PRHDT and CDR2 is FYEKMQ in the germline V gene (reference sequence). There are 14 residues in the CDR3.

The chain employs TRBV5-4 and TRBJ1-1; tentatively, D is TRBD1 (6 bases). The CDR3 extends over 13 amino acids. From germline, CDR1 is SGHNT and CDR2 YYREEE (reference sequence). The ends were cut back, 1 base at V and 11 bases at J, with 15 bases in the middle. The CDR3 DNA is TGTGCCAGCAGCTTGTGGGGGGGCACCTGGGCTTTCTTT. It codes for CASSLWGGTWAFF.

About this clone itself: This specimen includes other DNA sequences encoding the same CDR3. The chain's CDR3 is CATSRDRGLYEQYF. The CDR3 coding sequence is TGTGCCACCAGCAGAGATAGGGGTCTCTACGAGCAGTACTTC. The chain employs TRBV15 and TRBJ2-7, with D possibly TRBD1 on 5 matching bases. The CDR3 extends over 14 amino acids. Trimming removed 0 bases from V and 3 bases from J, with 9 bases in between. The germline gives CDR1 LNHNV, CDR2 YYDKDF (reference sequence).

The genes are TRBV5-1 and TRBJ2-2, with D uncertain. The CDR3 loop spans 14 amino acids. Germline V gene data show CDR1 as SGHRS and CDR2 as YFSETQ. V was cut by 4 bases and J by 3 bases, with 10 bases left in between. The CDR3 DNA follows: TGCGCCAGCAGCCGATCGGTGTACACCGGGGAGCTGTTTTTT. Residues: CASSRSVYTGELFF.

The J gene is TRBJ1-6, the V gene TRBV11-3; no definite D call. This CDR3 comprises 14 residues. V was pared by 3 bases and J by 8 bases, with 11 bases between. Germline V gene data show CDR1 as SGHNT and CDR2 as YENEEA. The CDR3 sequence is CASSFRAGDSPLHF. As DNA, the CDR3 is TGTGCCAGCAGCTTCCGGGCCGGGGATTCACCCCTCCACTTT. The whole variable domain, remainder taken from reference TRBV11-3 and TRBJ1-6, is EAGVVQSPRYKIIEKKQPVAFWCNPISGHNTLYWYLQNLGQGPELLIRYENEEAVDDSQLPKDRFSAERLKGVDSTLKIQPAELGDSAVYLCASSFRAGDSPLHFGNGTRLTVT.

Points on this clone: Distinct nucleotide sequences in the sample also encode this CDR3. The chain carries TRBV6-5 and TRBJ1-2; weak D call: TRBD1 (5 bases). The CDR3 has 13 residues. The V gene's germline CDR1 is MNHEY and CDR2 SVGAGI. V lost 0 bases and J 6 bases, leaving 8 bases between the germline ends. The CDR3 is CASSYSGGDGYTF. CDR3 in DNA: TGTGCCAGCAGTTACTCGGGGGGTGATGGCTACACCTTC.

The chain uses TRBV18 and TRBJ2-3, with D unresolved. CDR1 and CDR2 (germline): KGHSH, LQKENI. The CDR3 has 14 residues. V was cut by 0 bases and J by 3 bases, with 7 bases left in between. This chain's CDR3 is CASSPPSHTDTQYF. The CDR3 DNA follows: TGTGCCAGCTCACCACCGAGCCATACAGATACGCAGTATTTT.

The chain combines TRBV20-1 with TRBJ2-5; tentatively, D is TRBD1 (6 bases). The CDR3 contains 11 residues. The germline V and J ends were trimmed by 3 bases and 9 bases, with 11 bases remaining between them. Germline CDR1 and CDR2: DFQATT and SNEGSKA (reference sequence). The CDR3: CSARGQVAQYF. In nucleotides, the CDR3 is TGCAGTGCTAGGGGACAAGTGGCCCAGTACTTC.

This clone was recorded a few times. This chain connects TRBV18 to TRBJ1-2; 9 bases are shared with TRBD1. There are 14 residues in the CDR3. Germline V lookup: CDR1 KGHSH, CDR2 LQKENI. Trimming took 2 bases from V and 8 from J; bases not matched to a gene: 6. The CDR3 DNA follows: TGTGCCAGCTCACCATTACAGGGGGCGGAAGGCTACACCTTC. Its translation: CASSPLQGAEGYTF.

The V call is TRBV19, the J call TRBJ1-1; D is perhaps TRBD1 (5 bases). Trimming stripped 5 bases from V and 11 bases from J, with 15 bases between. Germline V lookup: CDR1 LNHDA, CDR2 SQIVND (reference sequence). This CDR3 is 12 amino acids long. CDR3 nucleotides: TGTGCCAGTAGTCCTCAGGGAGGCTGGGCTTTCTTT. This codes for CASSPQGGWAFF.

This chain's CDR3 is CASSLVRGSFSTDTQYF. Written as DNA, the CDR3 is TGTGCCAGCAGCTTGGTGCGCGGGAGCTTCAGCACAGATACGCAGTATTTT. The chain has TRBV5-5 and TRBJ2-3; 7 bases are a match to TRBD2. CDR3 length: 17 amino acids. Germline V gene lookup returns CDR1 SGHKS and CDR2 YYEKEE (reference sequence). Losses at the gene ends were 0 bases for V and 0 bases for J; bases not matched to a gene: 7. Together with reference TRBV5-5 and TRBJ2-3, the CDR3 gives the full variable domain: DAGVTQSPTHLIKTRGQQVTLRCSPISGHKSVSWYQQVLGQGPQFIFQYYEKEERGRGNFPDRFSARQFPNYSSELNVNALLLGDSALYLCASSLVRGSFSTDTQYFGPGTRLTVL.

This sequence joins TRBV6-1 and TRBJ1-2, with D possibly being TRBD1 (5 bases). The CDR3 loop spans 16 amino acids. Trimming took 4 bases from V and 0 from J, leaving 15 bases between them. Germline CDR1 reads MNHNS; CDR2 reads SASEGT. CDR3 region: CASSVQIQATNYGYTF. CDR3 nucleotides: TGTGCCAGCAGTGTGCAGATACAGGCCACTAACTATGGCTACACCTTC.

The chain couples TRBV3-1 (or the pseudogene TRBV3-2) to TRBJ2-1; D might be TRBD2 (6 bases). The CDR3 is 15 amino acids. Trimming left V 0 bases short and J 9 bases short, with 15 bases between. The germline V gene has CDR1 LGHDT and CDR2 YNNKEL (reference sequence). CDR3 nucleotide sequence: TGTGCCAGCAGCCAAGATCACTGGCGGGGCACTGAGCAGTTCTTC. It translates to CASSQDHWRGTEQFF.

This clone was picked up one time. This rearrangement joins TRBV25-1 to TRBJ1-4, with D tentatively TRBD1 (6 bases). CDR1 and CDR2 from the germline V gene are MGHDK and SYGVNS. CDR3 length equals 12 residues. The V end lost 7 bases, the J end lost 5 bases, and 8 bases lay between the germline ends. CDR3 sequence: CASTQGNEKLFF. DNA of the CDR3: TGTGCCAGCACACAGGGAAATGAAAAACTGTTTTTT.